The clone carrying this T cell receptor beta chain appeared a few times. TCRbeta library preparation incorporated unique molecular identifiers. One entry per CDR3 protein results from TCRdb running MiXCR on the PCR reads. The sample consists of about a million distinct CDR3 sequences, roughly 29% of them appearing once. The record originates from a study of T-cell reconstitution after alpha-beta-depleted transplantation in children. The TCR sequence derives from a boy less than two years old who had a stem cell transplant for SCID, so the T cells may come from the graft donor. Specimen: PBMCs, mostly from graft donor cells, collected 360 days after TCRalphabeta/CD19-depleted stem cell transplant.

The CDR3 DNA reads as TGCAGTGCTGCATATGGGGGGACTAGCACAGATACGCAGTATTTT. Translation gives CSAAYGGTSTDTQYF. V is TRBV20-1 and J is TRBJ2-3; perhaps TRBD2 as D (6 bases). Germline-derived CDR1 and CDR2 are DFQATT and SNEGSKA (reference sequence). The V gene lost 5 bases and the J gene lost 0 bases, with 15 bases spanning the gap. The CDR3 is 15 residues long.